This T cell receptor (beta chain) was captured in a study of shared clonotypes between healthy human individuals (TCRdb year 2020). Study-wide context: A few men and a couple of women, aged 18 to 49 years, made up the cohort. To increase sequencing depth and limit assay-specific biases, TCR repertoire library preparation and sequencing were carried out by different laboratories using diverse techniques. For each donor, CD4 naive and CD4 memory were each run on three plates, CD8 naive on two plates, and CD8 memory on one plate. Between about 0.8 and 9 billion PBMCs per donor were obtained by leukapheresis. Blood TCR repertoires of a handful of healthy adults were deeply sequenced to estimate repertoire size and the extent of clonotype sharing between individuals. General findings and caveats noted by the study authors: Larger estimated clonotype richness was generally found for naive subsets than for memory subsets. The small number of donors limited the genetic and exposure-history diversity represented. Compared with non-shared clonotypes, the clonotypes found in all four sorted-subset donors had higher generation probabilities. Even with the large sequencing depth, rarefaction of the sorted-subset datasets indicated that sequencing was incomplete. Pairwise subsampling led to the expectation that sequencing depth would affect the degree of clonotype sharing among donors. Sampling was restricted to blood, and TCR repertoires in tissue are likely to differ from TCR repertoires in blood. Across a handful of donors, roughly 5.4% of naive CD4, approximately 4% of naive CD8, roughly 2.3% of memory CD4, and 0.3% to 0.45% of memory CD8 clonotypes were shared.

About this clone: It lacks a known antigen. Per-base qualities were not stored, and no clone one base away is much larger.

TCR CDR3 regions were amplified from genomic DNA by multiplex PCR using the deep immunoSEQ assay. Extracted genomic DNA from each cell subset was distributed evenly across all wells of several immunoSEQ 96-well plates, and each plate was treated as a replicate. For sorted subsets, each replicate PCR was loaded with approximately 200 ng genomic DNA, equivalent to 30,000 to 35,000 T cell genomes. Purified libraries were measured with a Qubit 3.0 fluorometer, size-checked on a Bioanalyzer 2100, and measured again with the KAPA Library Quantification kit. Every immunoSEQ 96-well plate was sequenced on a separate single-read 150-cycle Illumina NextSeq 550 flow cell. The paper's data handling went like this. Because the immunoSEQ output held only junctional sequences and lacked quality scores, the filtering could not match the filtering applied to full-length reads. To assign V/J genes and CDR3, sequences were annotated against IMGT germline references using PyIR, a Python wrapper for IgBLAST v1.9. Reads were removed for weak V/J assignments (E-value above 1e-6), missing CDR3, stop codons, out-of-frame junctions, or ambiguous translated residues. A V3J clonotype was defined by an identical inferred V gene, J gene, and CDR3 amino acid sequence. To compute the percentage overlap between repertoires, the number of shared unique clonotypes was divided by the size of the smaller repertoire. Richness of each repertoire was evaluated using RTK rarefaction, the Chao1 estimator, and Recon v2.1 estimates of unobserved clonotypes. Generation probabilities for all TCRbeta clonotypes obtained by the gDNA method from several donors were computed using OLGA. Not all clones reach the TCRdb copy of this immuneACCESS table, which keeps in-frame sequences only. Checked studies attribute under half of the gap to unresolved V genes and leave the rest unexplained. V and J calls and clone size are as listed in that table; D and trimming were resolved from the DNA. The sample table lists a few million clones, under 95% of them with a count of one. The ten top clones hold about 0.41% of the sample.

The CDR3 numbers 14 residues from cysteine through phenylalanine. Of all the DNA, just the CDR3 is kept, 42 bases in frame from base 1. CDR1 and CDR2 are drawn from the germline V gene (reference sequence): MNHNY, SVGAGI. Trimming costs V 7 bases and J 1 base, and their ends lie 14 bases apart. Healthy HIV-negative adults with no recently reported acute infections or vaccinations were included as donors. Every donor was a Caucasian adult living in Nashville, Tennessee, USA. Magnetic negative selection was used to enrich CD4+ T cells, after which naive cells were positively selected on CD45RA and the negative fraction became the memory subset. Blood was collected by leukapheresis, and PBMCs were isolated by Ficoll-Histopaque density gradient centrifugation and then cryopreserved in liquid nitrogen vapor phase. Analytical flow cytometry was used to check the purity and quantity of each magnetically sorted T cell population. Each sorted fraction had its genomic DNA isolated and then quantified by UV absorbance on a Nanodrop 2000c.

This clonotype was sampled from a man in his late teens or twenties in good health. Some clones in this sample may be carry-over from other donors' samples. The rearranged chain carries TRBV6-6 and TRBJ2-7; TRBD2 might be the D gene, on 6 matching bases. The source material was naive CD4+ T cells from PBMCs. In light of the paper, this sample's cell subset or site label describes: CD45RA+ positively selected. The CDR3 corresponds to CASTEVGGSYEQYF. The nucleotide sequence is TGTGCCAGCACCGAAGTAGGAGGGTCCTACGAGCAGTACTTC.